These 22 T cell receptor beta chains were sequenced from one sample in a study of T cell repertoires and HLA-DP antigens. What these receptors recognize is not known. Measured with immunoSEQ multiplex PCR; TCRdb has only the in-frame clones, and not every one. The table records fewer than 95,000 clones, about nine tenths of them present only once. The material sequenced was CD4+ T cells from PBMCs. The receptors were gathered from a man aged 50-60 years in good health and CMV-seronegative.

The rearrangement joins TRBV11-2 to TRBJ2-3; no definite D call. The germline CDR1 and CDR2 sequences are SGHAT and FQNNGV. The CDR3 contains 14 residues. V was clipped by 1 base and J by 1 base, with 6 bases between them. The CDR3 coding sequence is TGTGCCAGCAGCTTAGTCACAGGCACAGATACGCAGTATTTT. Residues: CASSLVTGTDTQYF.

This clone was recorded a few times. This specimen includes other DNA sequences encoding the same CDR3. CDR3 in amino acids: CASHQGGYEQYF. CDR3 bases: TGTGCCTCCCATCAGGGTGGCTACGAGCAGTACTTC. The genes are TRBV30 and TRBJ2-7; weak D call: TRBD1 (5 bases). Germline CDR1 reads GTSNPN; CDR2 reads SVGIG (reference sequence). V lost 7 bases to trimming and J lost 3 bases, with 13 bases between them. The CDR3 has 12 amino acids.

The chain is built from TRBV6-1 and TRBJ1-2, with D perhaps TRBD1 (5 bases). Trimming pared 5 bases from V and 0 bases from J, leaving 13 bases between. The CDR3 spans 15 residues. Germline V gives CDR1 MNHNS, CDR2 SASEGT. CDR3 in DNA: TGTGCCAGCAGTCCGGGACTGAACCCTAACTATGGCTACACCTTC. As protein: CASSPGLNPNYGYTF.

V and J are TRBV12-5 and TRBJ1-4; 8 bases are shared with TRBD1. In germline, CDR1 is LGHNT, CDR2 FRNRAP. This CDR3 contains 21 residues. V was pared by 1 base and J by 7 bases, with 23 bases of the junction left unmatched. The CDR3 DNA is TGTGCTAGTGGTTTGGCTCTCTCGGCAGGCGGGACAGGAAGGTGGAGTGAAAAACTGTTTTTT. This codes for CASGLALSAGGTGRWSEKLFF.

This clone was recorded once. This rearrangement joins TRBV11-2 to TRBJ2-1; 8 positions agree with TRBD2. Germline V gene sequence: CDR1 SGHAT, CDR2 FQNNGV. Germline trimming cut 3 bases from V and 8 bases from J; bases unmatched to any gene: 3. This CDR3 spans 13 amino acids. CDR3 DNA: TGTGCCAGCAGCTTTCCGGGACTAGATGAGCAGTTCTTC. Its translation is CASSFPGLDEQFF. Full variable domain (remainder filled in from reference TRBV11-2 and TRBJ2-1): EAGVAQSPRYKIIEKRQSVAFWCNPISGHATLYWYQQILGQGPKLLIQFQNNGVVDDSQLPKDRFSAERLKGVDSTLKIQPAKLEDSAVYLCASSFPGLDEQFFGPGTRLTVL.

This rearrangement joins TRBV5-5 to TRBJ2-1; the D gene is possibly TRBD1 (5 bases). V was clipped by 0 bases and J by 3 bases, with 10 bases between them. Germline V CDR1 and CDR2: SGHKS, YYEKEE (reference sequence). The CDR3 has 15 amino acids. CDR3 sequence: CASSLAAGNYNEQFF. For the CDR3, the DNA is TGTGCCAGCAGCTTGGCGGCAGGGAACTACAATGAGCAGTTCTTC.

Of note for this clone: Distinct nucleotide sequences in the sample also encode this CDR3. The CDR3 nucleotides read TGCGCCAGCAGCGTAACCGGGACAAGTTACAATGAGCAGTTCTTC. The encoded protein is CASSVTGTSYNEQFF. The chain combines TRBV5-1 with TRBJ2-1, with a weak D call TRBD1 (6 bases). The V gene lost 4 bases and the J gene lost 4 bases, with 15 bases spanning the gap. Germline V gene data show CDR1 as SGHRS and CDR2 as YFSETQ. CDR3 length: 15 amino acids.

V usage is TRBV19 and J usage is TRBJ2-5, with 8 bases identical to TRBD2. Germline CDR1 and CDR2: LNHDA and SQIVND (reference sequence). With V trimmed by 4 bases and J by 4 bases, 17 bases remained unmatched. The CDR3 has 18 amino acids. CDR3 sequence (DNA): TGTGCCAGTAGTACCCCGCGGGTGGCGAGCGGGAGCAGAGAGACCCAGTACTTC. Encoded protein: CASSTPRVASGSRETQYF.

CDR3 in amino acids: CASSFGGGGSEKLFF. The CDR3 bases are TGTGCCAGCAGTTTCGGGGGAGGGGGATCTGAAAAACTGTTTTTT. This rearrangement joins TRBV28 to TRBJ1-4, with D perhaps TRBD1 (6 bases). This CDR3 region has 15 residues. From germline, CDR1 is MDHEN and CDR2 SYDVKM. V shed 3 bases and J shed 7 bases, with 15 bases lying between them.

This clone has a single count. The J gene is TRBJ2-5, the V gene TRBV4-3, with D tentatively TRBD1 or TRBD2 (5 bases each). The CDR3 length is 13 residues. Germline values: CDR1 LGHNA, CDR2 YSLEER. The V end was cut by 4 bases, the J end by 4 bases, with 10 bases between. This CDR3 is CASSRDRGETQYF. CDR3 nucleotides: TGCGCCAGCAGCCGGGACCGCGGAGAGACCCAGTACTTC.

V usage is TRBV14 and J usage is TRBJ1-4, with TRBD1 as a possible D gene (5 bases). Germline V gene sequence: CDR1 SGHDN, CDR2 FVKESK. The CDR3 has 16 amino acids. V dropped 4 bases and J dropped 5 bases, with 17 bases sitting between them. The CDR3 loop is CASSPRGAVLNEKLFF. CDR3 nucleotide sequence: TGTGCCAGCAGCCCTAGGGGAGCGGTCCTAAATGAAAAACTGTTTTTT.

The CDR3 region is CASSENGGRTHNEQFF. In DNA, the CDR3 is TGTGCCAGCAGTGAGAACGGGGGGAGGACTCACAATGAGCAGTTCTTC. This chain uses TRBV25-1 with TRBJ2-1; 7 nucleotides agree with TRBD2. V was clipped by 3 bases and J by 5 bases; unmatched bases: 10. The CDR3 extends over 16 amino acids. Germline V gene data show CDR1 as MGHDK and CDR2 as SYGVNS.

V and J are TRBV18 and TRBJ2-2; D is possibly TRBD1 (6 bases). The CDR3 covers 14 residues. V was cut by 2 bases and J by 4 bases, with 8 bases left in between. CDR1 and CDR2 (germline): KGHSH, LQKENI. CDR3: CASSPGGSTGELFF. The CDR3 nucleotides are TGTGCCAGCTCACCAGGGGGCAGCACCGGGGAGCTGTTTTTT.

This clone was recorded a few times. This chain links TRBV9 with TRBJ2-3, with 7 bases fitting TRBD2. The CDR3 is 14 residues long. The V gene's germline CDR1 is SGDLS and CDR2 YYNGEE. Unmatched junction bases numbered 3, after V lost 0 bases and J lost 5 bases. The chain's CDR3 is CASSVEAGIDTQYF. DNA for the CDR3: TGTGCCAGCAGCGTAGAAGCGGGGATAGATACGCAGTATTTT.

V gene TRBV7-2 combines with J gene TRBJ2-1, with TRBD2 as a possible D gene (6 bases). The germline V gene encodes CDR1 SGHTA and CDR2 FQGNSA. V was pared by 2 bases and J by 10 bases, with 15 bases between. CDR3 length: 14 residues. The CDR3 region is CASSLSELAREQFF. The CDR3 bases are TGTGCCAGCAGCTTATCTGAGCTAGCGAGGGAGCAGTTCTTC.

The chain combines TRBV29-1 with TRBJ2-6; D perhaps matches TRBD2 (6 bases). The germline gives CDR1 SQVTM, CDR2 ANQGSEA. V shed 6 bases and J shed 1 base, with 13 bases lying between them. CDR3 length equals 15 residues. In nucleotides, the CDR3 is TGCAGCGTACTAGGGACTGATTCTGGGGCCAACGTCCTGACTTTC. Translated, it gives CSVLGTDSGANVLTF.

This clone appeared once. The J gene is TRBJ2-2, the V gene TRBV27; 8 positions match TRBD2. The CDR3 is 15 residues long. The germline V gene encodes CDR1 MNHEY and CDR2 SMNVEV (reference sequence). J lost 1 base, V lost 6 bases, and 4 bases had no gene match. The CDR3 region has the DNA TGTGCCAGCAGAAGGACTAGCCAGAACACCGGGGAGCTGTTTTTT. Residues: CASRRTSQNTGELFF.

The J gene is TRBJ1-2, the V gene TRBV19, with 9 bases identical to TRBD1. The trim removed 3 bases at V and 8 bases at J, leaving 4 bases unmatched. This CDR3 has 13 residues. Germline lookup yields CDR1 LNHDA and CDR2 SQIVND (reference sequence). Here the CDR3 reads CASSIGTGRGYTF. CDR3 coding DNA: TGTGCCAGTAGTATTGGGACAGGGCGAGGCTACACCTTC.

The chain combines TRBV11-3 with TRBJ2-1; 8 bases align to TRBD2. V lost 4 bases, J lost 9 bases, and 11 bases stayed unmatched. Germline V CDR1 and CDR2: SGHNT, YENEEA. The CDR3 totals 15 residues. Here the CDR3 DNA reads TGTGCCAGCAGCTACACCGGGACTAGTCAGACTGAGCAGTTCTTC. Protein product: CASSYTGTSQTEQFF. Together with reference TRBV11-3 and TRBJ2-1, the CDR3 gives the full variable domain: EAGVVQSPRYKIIEKKQPVAFWCNPISGHNTLYWYLQNLGQGPELLIRYENEEAVDDSQLPKDRFSAERLKGVDSTLKIQPAELGDSAVYLCASSYTGTSQTEQFFGPGTRLTVL.

This clone was detected once. This chain joins TRBV6-6 and TRBJ2-5, with D uncertain. Trimming pared 5 bases from V and 5 bases from J, leaving 9 bases between. Germline V gene sequence: CDR1 MNHNY, CDR2 SVGAGI (reference sequence). The CDR3 runs 12 residues. DNA for the CDR3: TGTGCCAGCAGTCCCTTTCGGGAGACCCAGTACTTC. As protein: CASSPFRETQYF.

The chain couples TRBV5-5 to TRBJ1-2; TRBD1 might be the D (5 bases). Germline V gene lookup returns CDR1 SGHKS and CDR2 YYEKEE (reference sequence). CDR3 length: 14 amino acids. Trimming shortened V by 4 bases and J by 4 bases, and 14 bases separated the two germline ends. CDR3 bases: TGTGCCAGCAGCATCGGAGGGGAAACCTATGGCTACACCTTC. Translation: CASSIGGETYGYTF. Together with reference TRBV5-5 and TRBJ1-2, the CDR3 gives the full variable domain: DAGVTQSPTHLIKTRGQQVTLRCSPISGHKSVSWYQQVLGQGPQFIFQYYEKEERGRGNFPDRFSARQFPNYSSELNVNALLLGDSALYLCASSIGGETYGYTFGSGTRLTVV.

The V gene is TRBV9, the J gene TRBJ2-4; 14 bases match TRBD2. The CDR3 is 19 residues long. Germline CDR1 SGDLS, CDR2 YYNGEE. V was clipped by 4 bases and J by 6 bases; unmatched bases: 15. CDR3 sequence: CASSPNQGTSGSLRNIQYF. DNA for the CDR3: TGTGCCAGCAGCCCTAATCAGGGGACTAGCGGGAGTTTGAGAAACATTCAGTACTTC.